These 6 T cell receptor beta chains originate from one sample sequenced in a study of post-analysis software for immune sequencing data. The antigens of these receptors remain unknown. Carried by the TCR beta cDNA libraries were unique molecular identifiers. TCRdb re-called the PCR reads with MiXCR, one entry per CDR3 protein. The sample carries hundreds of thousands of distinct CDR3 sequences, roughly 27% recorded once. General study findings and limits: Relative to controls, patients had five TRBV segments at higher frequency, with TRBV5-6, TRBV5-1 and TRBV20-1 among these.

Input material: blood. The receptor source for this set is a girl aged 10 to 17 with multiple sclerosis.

The CDR3 sequence is CASSVGQGDNQPQHF. DNA of the CDR3: TGTGCCAGCAGCGTTGGACAGGGCGATAATCAGCCCCAGCATTTT. This chain uses TRBV5-8 with TRBJ1-5; 8 bases are a match to TRBD1. V was clipped by 4 bases and J by 4 bases; unmatched bases: 7. This CDR3 region has 15 residues. Germline CDR1 is SGHTS and CDR2 is YDEGEE.

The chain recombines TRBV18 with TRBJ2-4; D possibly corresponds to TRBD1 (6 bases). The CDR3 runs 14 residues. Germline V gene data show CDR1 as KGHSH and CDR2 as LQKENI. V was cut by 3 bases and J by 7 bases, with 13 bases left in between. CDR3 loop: CASSPTQGSNIQYF. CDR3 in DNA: TGTGCCAGCTCACCTACACAGGGCAGTAACATTCAGTACTTC.

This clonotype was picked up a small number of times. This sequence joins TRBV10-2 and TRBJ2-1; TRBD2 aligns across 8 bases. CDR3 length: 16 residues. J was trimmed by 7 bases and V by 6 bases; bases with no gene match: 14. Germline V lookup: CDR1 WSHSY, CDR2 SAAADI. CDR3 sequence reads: CASRDLAGSAGNEQFF. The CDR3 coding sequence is TGCGCCAGCAGGGACTTAGCGGGAAGCGCCGGAAATGAGCAGTTCTTC.

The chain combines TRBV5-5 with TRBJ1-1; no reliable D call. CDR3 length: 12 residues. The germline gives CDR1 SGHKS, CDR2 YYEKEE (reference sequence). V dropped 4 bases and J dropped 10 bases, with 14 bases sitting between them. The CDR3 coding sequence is TGTGCCAGCAGCGCTGTCGGTTTCTCAGCTTTCTTT. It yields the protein CASSAVGFSAFF.

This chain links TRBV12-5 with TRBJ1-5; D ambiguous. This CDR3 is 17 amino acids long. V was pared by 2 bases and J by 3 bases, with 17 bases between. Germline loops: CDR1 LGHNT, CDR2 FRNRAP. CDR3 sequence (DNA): TGTGCTAGTGGTTTGAGTGAACCGGGCCCCTACAATCAGCCCCAGCATTTT. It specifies CASGLSEPGPYNQPQHF.

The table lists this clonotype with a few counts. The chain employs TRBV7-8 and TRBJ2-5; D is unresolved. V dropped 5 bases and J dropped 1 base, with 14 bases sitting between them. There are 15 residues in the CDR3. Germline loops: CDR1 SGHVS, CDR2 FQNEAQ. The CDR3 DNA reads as TGTGCCAGCAGCCCCTCCGCAGGCCCCCAAGAGACCCAGTACTTC. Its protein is CASSPSAGPQETQYF.